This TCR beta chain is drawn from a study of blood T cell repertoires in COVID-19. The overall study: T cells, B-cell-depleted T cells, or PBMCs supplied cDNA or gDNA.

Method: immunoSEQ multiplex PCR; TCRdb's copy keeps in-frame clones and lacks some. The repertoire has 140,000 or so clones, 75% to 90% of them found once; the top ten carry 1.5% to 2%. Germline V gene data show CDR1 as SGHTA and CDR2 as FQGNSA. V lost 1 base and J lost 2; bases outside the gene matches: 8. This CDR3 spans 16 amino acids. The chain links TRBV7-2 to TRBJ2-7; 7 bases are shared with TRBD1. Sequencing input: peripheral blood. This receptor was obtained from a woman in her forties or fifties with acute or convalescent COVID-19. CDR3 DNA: TGTGCCAGCAGCTTAGACTGGTGGCAGGGGGCCTACGAGCAGTACTTC. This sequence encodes CASSLDWWQGAYEQYF. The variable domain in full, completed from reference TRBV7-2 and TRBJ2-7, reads GAGVSQSPSNKVTEKGKDVELRCDPISGHTALYWYRQSLGQGLEFLIYFQGNSAPDKSGLPSDRFSAERTGGSVSTLTIQRTQQEDSAVYLCASSLDWWQGAYEQYFGPGTRLTVT.